The T cell receptor (beta chain) described here comes from a study of human T cells and chemical hapten exposure. In the study overall: Skin of the upper inner arm, approximately 2 cm by approximately 2 cm, received 2% DPC for sensitization. From small differences in pooled library volume came most of the variation in per-sample TCR yields.

The germline V gene encodes CDR1 SGHAT and CDR2 FQDESV (reference sequence). V lost 0 bases and J lost 5, with 8 bases in between. The CDR3 is made up of 13 amino acids. Each CDR3 protein gets one entry after TCRdb re-called the RACE reads with MiXCR. Altogether roughly 90,000 distinct CDR3 sequences are present, around 10% being singletons, with the ten largest covering roughly 3.5%. This sample's time point: pre-sensitization, week 0. Treatment of the sample: therapeutic diphenylcyclopropenone sensitization with weekly scalp DPC. The TCR originated in a woman aged 40 to 49 with alopecia areata. Some clones in this sample may be carry-over from other donors' samples. Sequenced material: whole blood, taken in connection with sensitization to the hapten diphenylcyclopropenone (DPC). This chain connects TRBV11-1 to TRBJ2-7; tentative D call: TRBD2 (6 bases). CDR3 bases: TGTGCCAGCAGCTTAGCGAGGGAGGACGAGCAGTACTTC. Translated, it gives CASSLAREDEQYF.